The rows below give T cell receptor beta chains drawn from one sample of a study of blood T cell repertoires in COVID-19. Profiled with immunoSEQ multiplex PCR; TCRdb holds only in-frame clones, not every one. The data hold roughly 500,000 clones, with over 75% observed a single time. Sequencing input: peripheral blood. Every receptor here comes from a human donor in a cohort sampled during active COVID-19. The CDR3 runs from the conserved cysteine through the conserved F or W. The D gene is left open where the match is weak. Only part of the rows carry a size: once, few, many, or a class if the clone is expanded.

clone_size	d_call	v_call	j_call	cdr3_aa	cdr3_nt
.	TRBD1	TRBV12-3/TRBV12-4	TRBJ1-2	CASSDRVGYGYTF	TGTGCCAGCAGCGACAGGGTGGGCTATGGCTACACCTTC
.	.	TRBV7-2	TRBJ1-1	CASSLFVQVPNTEAFF	TGTGCCAGCAGCTTATTTGTTCAGGTGCCGAACACTGAAGCTTTCTTT
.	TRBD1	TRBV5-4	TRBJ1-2	CASSPQDRGSSGYTF	TGTGCCAGCAGCCCGCAGGACAGGGGCTCGAGCGGCTACACCTTC
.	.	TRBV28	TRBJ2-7	CASSLEGAGPYEQYF	TGTGCCAGCAGTTTAGAAGGGGCCGGGCCCTACGAGCAGTACTTC
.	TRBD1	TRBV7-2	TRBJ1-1	CASSFGQGLGNTEAFF	TGTGCCAGCAGCTTCGGACAGGGCTTGGGGAACACTGAAGCTTTCTTT
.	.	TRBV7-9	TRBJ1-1	CASSPSVNTEAFF	TGTGCCAGCAGCCCTTCAGTGAACACTGAAGCTTTCTTT
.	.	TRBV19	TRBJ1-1	CASSPVRTVGMNTEAFF	TGTGCCAGTAGTCCCGTTCGGACAGTTGGAATGAACACTGAAGCTTTCTTT
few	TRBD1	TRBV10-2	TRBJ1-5	CASKTGDQPQHF	TGCGCCAGCAAGACAGGGGATCAGCCCCAGCATTTT
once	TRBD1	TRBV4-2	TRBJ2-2	CASSQDLGGTGVTGELFF	TGTGCCAGCAGCCAAGATCTTGGCGGGACAGGGGTCACCGGGGAGCTGTTTTTT
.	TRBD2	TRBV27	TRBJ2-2	CASRLAGWTGELFF	TGTGCCAGCCGCCTAGCGGGATGGACCGGGGAGCTGTTTTTT
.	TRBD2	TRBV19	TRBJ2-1	CASTKNSGETYNEQFF	TGTGCCAGTACCAAAAATAGCGGGGAGACCTACAATGAGCAGTTCTTC
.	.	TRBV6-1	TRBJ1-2	CASSEGDRLSPHTF	TGTGCCAGCAGTGAAGGTGACAGGCTATCGCCCCACACCTTC
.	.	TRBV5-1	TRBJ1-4	CASSLGGGITTNEKLFF	TGCGCCAGCAGCTTGGGCGGGGGCATCACAACTAATGAAAAACTGTTTTTT
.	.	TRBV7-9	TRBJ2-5	CASSLGGGRTTQYF	TGTGCCAGCAGCTTAGGAGGGGGAAGGACGACCCAGTACTTC
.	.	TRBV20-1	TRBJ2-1	CSARSDNEQFF	TGCAGTGCTAGGAGCGACAATGAGCAGTTCTTC
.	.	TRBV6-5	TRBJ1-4	CASTPTGQGEKLFF	TGTGCCAGCACCCCGACAGGCCAGGGTGAAAAACTGTTTTTT
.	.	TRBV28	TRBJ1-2	CASSFRDLNYGYTF	TGTGCCAGCAGTTTCCGGGACTTAAACTATGGCTACACCTTC
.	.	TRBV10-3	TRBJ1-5	CAITPNSNQPQHF	TGTGCCATCACCCCCAATAGCAATCAGCCCCAGCATTTT
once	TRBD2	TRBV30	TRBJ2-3	CACRLAGSTDTQYF	TGTGCCTGCCGACTAGCGGGAAGCACAGATACGCAGTATTTT
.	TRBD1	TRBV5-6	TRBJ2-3	CASSLGTGPGTRRTYF	TGTGCCAGCAGCCTGGGGACAGGCCCAGGTACTAGAAGAACGTATTTT
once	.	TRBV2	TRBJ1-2	CASTVKDTTGRDYTF	TGTGCCAGCACCGTAAAGGACACGACAGGTCGAGACTACACCTTC
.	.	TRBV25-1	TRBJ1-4	CASSVTGLPNEKLFF	TGTGCCAGCAGTGTAACAGGGCTACCTAATGAAAAACTGTTTTTT
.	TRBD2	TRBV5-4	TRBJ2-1	CASSLTSGTYNEQFF	TGTGCCAGCAGCCTGACTAGCGGGACCTACAATGAGCAGTTCTTC
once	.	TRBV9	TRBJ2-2	CASSVSGTPNTGELFF	TGTGCCAGCAGCGTTTCCGGGACACCGAACACCGGGGAGCTGTTTTTT
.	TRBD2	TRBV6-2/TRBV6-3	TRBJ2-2	CASSYREGTGELFF	TGTGCCAGCAGTTACAGGGAGGGCACCGGGGAGCTGTTTTTT
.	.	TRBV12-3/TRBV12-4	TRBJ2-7	CASSFRDSYEQYF	TGTGCCAGCAGTTTTCGGGACTCCTACGAGCAGTACTTC
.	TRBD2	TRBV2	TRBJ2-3	CASRSGLAEGTDTQYF	TGTGCCAGCAGGTCGGGACTAGCGGAGGGAACAGATACGCAGTATTTT
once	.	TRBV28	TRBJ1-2	CASRPTGAYGYTF	TGTGCCAGCCGGCCGACAGGCGCCTATGGCTACACCTTC
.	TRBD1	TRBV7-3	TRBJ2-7	CASSLMGQGSYEQYF	TGTGCCAGCAGCTTAATGGGACAGGGATCCTACGAGCAGTACTTC
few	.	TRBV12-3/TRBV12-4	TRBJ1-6	CASSFSNSPLHF	TGTGCCAGCAGTTTTTCAAATTCACCCCTCCACTTT